The clone carrying this T cell receptor beta chain has only one observation. What it binds is unknown. Given a much more abundant clone one base away, this may be a read error. A second PCR of roughly 7 to 11 cycles used a sample-barcoded 5' primer and a J-beta primer mix. No fewer than 3 million CDR3-containing paired-end reads came from each sample. TCRdb used MiXCR to reprocess the 5' RACE reads, holding one entry per CDR3 protein. This sample yields about 970,000 distinct CDR3 sequences, of which roughly half are seen a single time; roughly a fifth belongs to the top ten. This entry belongs to a study of blood T cells in healthy people across ages. Study-level points and caveats: Expanded clonotype shifts may have been confounded, as the donors had an unknown CMV status.

The authors isolated at least 6 million PBMCs per sample. The specimen sequenced was blood. This TCR was recovered from a woman between 55 and 75 years old in good health.

The CDR3, as DNA: TGTGCCAGCAGCATCGATAGCGACTCCTACAATGAGCAGTTCTTC. It codes for CASSIDSDSYNEQFF. The chain combines TRBV7-8 with TRBJ2-1, with a tentative D call TRBD2 (5 bases). The CDR3 contains 15 residues. CDR1 is SGHVS, CDR2 FQNEAQ, per germline. The V and J ends lost 5 bases and 0 bases respectively, with 11 bases between them.